A selection of T cell receptor beta chains follows, all from one sample in a study of Ad26.COV2.S vaccination and SARS-CoV-2 variants. Assay used: immunoSEQ multiplex PCR; TCRdb lists only in-frame clones, some missing. The repertoire holds fewer than 900,000 clones, with more than 80% as singletons. Sequences were derived from peripheral blood, sampled in a trial of Ad26.COV2.S vaccine versus placebo. All receptors come from a person between 18 and 59 years old who received the Ad26.COV2.S COVID-19 vaccine or a placebo. CDR3s include the opening cysteine and the closing phenylalanine or tryptophan. Each record gives: J gene, D gene, V gene, clone size, CDR3 protein, CDR3 DNA. D genes are given only for firm matches. Rows may omit the clone size; those that give it use once, few, many or a size class.

TRBJ2-2	TRBD2	TRBV2	.	CASSGLATGELFF	TGTGCCAGCAGTGGACTAGCTACCGGGGAGCTGTTTTTT
TRBJ2-7	TRBD1	TRBV12-3/TRBV12-4	few	CASRQGTLYEQYF	TGTGCCAGTAGACAGGGGACCCTCTACGAGCAGTACTTC
TRBJ2-3	TRBD2	TRBV11-3	once	CASSLGSSGGTDTQYF	TGTGCCAGCAGCTTAGGTTCTAGCGGGGGCACAGATACGCAGTATTTT
TRBJ2-6	TRBD1	TRBV19	.	CASSTRQGANVLTF	TGTGCCAGTAGTACCAGACAGGGAGCCAACGTCCTGACTTTC
TRBJ2-3	.	TRBV5-1	.	CASSGGGPGDTQYF	TGCGCCAGCAGCGGAGGAGGGCCAGGAGATACGCAGTATTTT
TRBJ1-1	.	TRBV13	.	CASSPTENTEAFF	TGTGCCAGCAGCCCAACTGAGAACACTGAAGCTTTCTTT
TRBJ1-1	TRBD1	TRBV5-6	.	CASSLQGVAFF	TGTGCCAGCAGCTTACAGGGGGTGGCTTTCTTT
TRBJ2-7	.	TRBV5-5	once	CASSFGTLYEQYF	TGTGCCAGCAGCTTCGGGACTCTATACGAGCAGTACTTC
TRBJ2-6	.	TRBV20-1	.	CSASKSGSSGANVLTF	TGCAGTGCTAGTAAGTCGGGGAGCTCTGGGGCCAACGTCCTGACTTTC
TRBJ2-1	TRBD2	TRBV19	.	CASSPFGAGGPEQFF	TGTGCCAGTAGTCCCTTTGGAGCGGGGGGGCCTGAGCAGTTCTTC
TRBJ2-3	.	TRBV7-2	.	CASSLFQNTQYF	TGTGCCAGCAGCTTATTCCAAAATACGCAGTATTTT
TRBJ1-4	.	TRBV4-2	.	CASSQDTVNEKLFF	TGTGCCAGCAGCCAAGATACCGTTAATGAAAAACTGTTTTTT
TRBJ2-2	.	TRBV5-1	.	CASSLGNSNTGELFF	TGCGCCAGCAGCTTGGGTAACTCGAACACCGGGGAGCTGTTTTTT
TRBJ2-7	TRBD1	TRBV12-3/TRBV12-4	once	CASNFGTAYEQYF	TGTGCCAGCAACTTCGGGACAGCCTACGAGCAGTACTTC
TRBJ2-1	.	TRBV5-1	once	CASSSPDRLSYNEQFF	TGCGCCAGCAGTTCGCCCGACAGGCTTTCCTACAATGAGCAGTTCTTC
TRBJ2-3	TRBD1	TRBV5-5	.	CASSLAPGTATDTQYF	TGTGCCAGCAGCTTGGCCCCCGGGACAGCCACAGATACGCAGTATTTT
TRBJ1-4	TRBD1	TRBV29-1	.	CSVRTGGGEKLFF	TGCAGCGTTAGGACAGGGGGTGGTGAAAAACTGTTTTTT
TRBJ1-6	.	TRBV9	.	CASSVGQPNSPLHF	TGTGCCAGCAGCGTAGGACAGCCCAATTCACCCCTCCACTTT
TRBJ1-1	TRBD1	TRBV7-3	.	CASSFAGGVGTEAFF	TGTGCCAGCAGCTTCGCAGGGGGCGTGGGCACTGAAGCTTTCTTT
TRBJ2-1	.	TRBV7-2	.	CASSLGGDSTYNEQFF	TGTGCCAGCAGCTTAGGGGGGGACAGTACCTACAATGAGCAGTTCTTC
TRBJ2-7	TRBD1	TRBV5-4	.	CASSLRQGTGQYF	TGTGCCAGCAGCTTGAGACAGGGTACTGGGCAGTACTTC
TRBJ2-5	TRBD2	TRBV2	.	CASTGGLAGVGSGQTQYF	TGTGCCAGCACCGGTGGACTAGCGGGAGTCGGCAGCGGACAGACCCAGTACTTC
TRBJ1-2	TRBD1	TRBV4-3	once	CASSQDQATGSRVDGYTF	TGCGCCAGCAGCCAAGATCAAGCGACAGGGAGTCGGGTGGATGGCTACACCTTC
TRBJ2-1	TRBD2	TRBV5-4	.	CASSSGLAGTARQFF	TGTGCCAGCAGCTCGGGACTAGCGGGAACCGCTCGGCAGTTCTTC
TRBJ1-1	.	TRBV7-9	.	CASSWERNTEAFF	TGTGCCAGCAGCTGGGAGAGAAACACTGAAGCTTTCTTT
TRBJ1-5	TRBD1	TRBV7-8	.	CASSPGQGSNQPQHF	TGTGCCAGCAGCCCCGGACAGGGTAGTAATCAGCCCCAGCATTTT
TRBJ1-1	.	TRBV18	.	CASSPRLRKQTMNTEAFF	TGTGCCAGCTCACCACGGTTGAGAAAGCAAACTATGAACACTGAAGCTTTCTTT
TRBJ2-5	.	TRBV12-3/TRBV12-4	.	CASSPAGETQYF	TGTGCCAGCAGCCCAGCGGGAGAGACCCAGTACTTC
TRBJ1-6	.	TRBV19	.	CASSIQGVDSPLHF	TGTGCCAGTAGTATACAAGGGGTAGATTCACCCCTCCACTTT
TRBJ2-7	.	TRBV5-1	.	CASSLVGEPHEQYF	TGCGCCAGCAGCTTGGTAGGAGAGCCCCACGAGCAGTACTTC
TRBJ1-6	.	TRBV6-5	.	CASSQSGGGSPLHF	TGTGCCAGCAGTCAGAGTGGGGGGGGGTCACCCCTCCACTTT
TRBJ2-7	TRBD1	TRBV5-1	once	CASSFRQGGSYEQYF	TGCGCCAGCAGCTTTCGACAGGGTGGCTCCTACGAGCAGTACTTC
TRBJ2-1	TRBD1	TRBV10-3	.	CAISARQGNNEQFF	TGTGCCATCAGTGCCCGACAGGGAAACAATGAGCAGTTCTTC
TRBJ2-7	TRBD1	TRBV7-2	.	CASSSQGQGAYEQYF	TGTGCCAGCAGCTCCCAAGGACAGGGGGCCTACGAGCAGTACTTC
TRBJ2-7	.	TRBV6-5	.	CASSHQGFSYEQYF	TGTGCCAGCAGTCATCAGGGATTCTCCTACGAGCAGTACTTC
TRBJ1-2	TRBD1	TRBV19	.	CASSIPKGARGYTF	TGTGCCAGTAGTATCCCGAAGGGGGCGCGTGGCTACACCTTC
TRBJ2-1	.	TRBV6-4	.	CASNGTNEQFF	TGTGCCAGCAACGGGACGAATGAGCAGTTCTTC
TRBJ1-5	.	TRBV24-1	.	CATSDFPSNQPQHF	TGTGCCACCAGTGATTTCCCCAGCAATCAGCCCCAGCATTTT
TRBJ2-1	TRBD2	TRBV5-4	.	CASSFSGGAYNEQFF	TGTGCCAGCAGCTTTAGCGGGGGGGCCTACAATGAGCAGTTCTTC
TRBJ1-6	.	TRBV25-1	.	CASGTLNSPLHF	TGTGCCAGCGGGACCCTCAATTCACCCCTCCACTTT
TRBJ2-3	.	TRBV6-5	.	CASSYSLLGSTDTQYF	TGTGCCAGCAGTTACTCTTTACTAGGTAGCACAGATACGCAGTATTTT
TRBJ2-3	.	TRBV7-9	.	CASSRWFRITSPSTDTQYF	TGTGCCAGCAGCCGCTGGTTCCGTATTACTAGTCCCAGCACAGATACGCAGTATTTT
TRBJ2-5	TRBD1	TRBV24-1	once	CATSTGQGARETQYF	TGTGCCACCAGTACCGGACAGGGGGCGCGGGAGACCCAGTACTTC
TRBJ2-2	TRBD2	TRBV4-2	.	CASSQGGGAPGELFF	TGTGCCAGCAGCCAAGGCGGGGGGGCCCCCGGGGAGCTGTTTTTT